Reported below is one T cell receptor beta chain. Germline CDR1 SEHNR, CDR2 FQNEAQ (reference sequence). The CDR3 length is 14 residues. J lost 3 bases, V lost 2 bases, and 3 bases had no gene match. The data were obtained in a study of blood T cell repertoires in COVID-19. Study in general: The analysed material was cDNA or gDNA that came from T cells, B-cell-depleted T cells, or PBMCs.

Assay: immunoSEQ multiplex PCR; the TCRdb copy retains only in-frame clones and omits some. The sample holds 90,000 to 150,000 clones, around 81% seen once. The rearrangement links TRBV7-9 to TRBJ2-7; 8 bases align to TRBD1. This receptor was identified in a human donor in a cohort sampled during active COVID-19. The sample taken for sequencing was peripheral blood. Here the CDR3 DNA reads TGTGCCAGCAGCTTAACGGACAGGGTCTACGAGCAGTACTTC. This encodes CASSLTDRVYEQYF.